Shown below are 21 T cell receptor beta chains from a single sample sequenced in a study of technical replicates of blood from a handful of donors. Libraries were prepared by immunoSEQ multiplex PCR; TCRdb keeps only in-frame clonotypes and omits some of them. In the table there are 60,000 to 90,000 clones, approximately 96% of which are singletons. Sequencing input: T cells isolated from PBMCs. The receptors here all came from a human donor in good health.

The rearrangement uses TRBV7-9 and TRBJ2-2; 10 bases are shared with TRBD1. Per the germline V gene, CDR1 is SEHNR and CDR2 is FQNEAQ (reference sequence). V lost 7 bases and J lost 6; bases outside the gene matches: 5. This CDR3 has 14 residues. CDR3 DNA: TGTGCCAGCAAGAAGACAGGGGGCTCCGGGGAGCTGTTTTTT. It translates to CASKKTGGSGELFF.

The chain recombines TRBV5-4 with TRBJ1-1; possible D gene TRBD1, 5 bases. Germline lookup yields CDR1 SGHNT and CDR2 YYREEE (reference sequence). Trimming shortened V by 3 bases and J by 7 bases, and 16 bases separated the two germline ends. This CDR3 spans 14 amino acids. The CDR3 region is CASSSTGGRSEAFF. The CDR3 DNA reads TGTGCCAGCAGCTCAACAGGTGGGAGGAGTGAAGCTTTCTTT.

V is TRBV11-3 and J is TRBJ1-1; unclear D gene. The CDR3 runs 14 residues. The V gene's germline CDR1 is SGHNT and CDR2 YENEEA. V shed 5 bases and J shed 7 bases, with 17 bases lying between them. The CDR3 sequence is CASSREGDGGEAFF. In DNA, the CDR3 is TGTGCCAGCAGCAGAGAGGGAGATGGAGGTGAAGCTTTCTTT.

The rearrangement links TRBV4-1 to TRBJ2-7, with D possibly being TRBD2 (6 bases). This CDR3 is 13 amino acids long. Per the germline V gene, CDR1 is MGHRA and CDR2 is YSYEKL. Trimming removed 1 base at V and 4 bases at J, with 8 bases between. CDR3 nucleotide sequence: TGCGCCAGCAGCCAAGTTGGAGGGTACGAGCAGTACTTC. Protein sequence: CASSQVGGYEQYF.

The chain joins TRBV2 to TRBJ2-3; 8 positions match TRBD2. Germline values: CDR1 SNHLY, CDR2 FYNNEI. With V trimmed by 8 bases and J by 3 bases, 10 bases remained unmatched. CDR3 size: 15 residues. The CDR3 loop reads CASGKSGSLTDTQYF. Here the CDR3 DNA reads TGTGCCAGCGGGAAAAGCGGGAGCCTGACAGATACGCAGTATTTT.

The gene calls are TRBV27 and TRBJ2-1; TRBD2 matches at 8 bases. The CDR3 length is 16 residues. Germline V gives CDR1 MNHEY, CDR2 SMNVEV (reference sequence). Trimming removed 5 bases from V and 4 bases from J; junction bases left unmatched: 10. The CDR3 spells CASSLKLAEDYNEQFF. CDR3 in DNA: TGTGCCAGCAGTCTCAAACTAGCGGAAGATTACAATGAGCAGTTCTTC.

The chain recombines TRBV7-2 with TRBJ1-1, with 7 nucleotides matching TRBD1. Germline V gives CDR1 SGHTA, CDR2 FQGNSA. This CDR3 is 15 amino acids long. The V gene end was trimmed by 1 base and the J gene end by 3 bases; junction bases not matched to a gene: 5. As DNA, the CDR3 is TGTGCCAGCAGCTTAGATCGACAGGGACACACTGAAGCTTTCTTT. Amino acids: CASSLDRQGHTEAFF.

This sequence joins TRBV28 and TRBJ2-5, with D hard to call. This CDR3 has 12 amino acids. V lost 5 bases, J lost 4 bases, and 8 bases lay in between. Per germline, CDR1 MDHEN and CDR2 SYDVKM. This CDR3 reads CASSETGETQYF. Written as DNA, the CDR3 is TGTGCCAGCAGTGAGACGGGAGAGACCCAGTACTTC.

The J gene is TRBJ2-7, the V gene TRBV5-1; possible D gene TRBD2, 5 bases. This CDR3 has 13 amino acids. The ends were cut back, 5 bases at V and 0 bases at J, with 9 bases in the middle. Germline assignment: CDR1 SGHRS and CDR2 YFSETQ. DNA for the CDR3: TGCGCCAGCAGGGAGGCAGGCTCCTACGAGCAGTACTTC. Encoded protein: CASREAGSYEQYF.

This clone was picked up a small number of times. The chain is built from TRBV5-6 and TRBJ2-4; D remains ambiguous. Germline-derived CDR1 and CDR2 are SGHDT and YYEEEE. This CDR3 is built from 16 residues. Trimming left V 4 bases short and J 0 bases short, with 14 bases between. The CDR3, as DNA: TGTGCCAGCAGCGAAACTGGGCGAATAGCCAAAAACATTCAGTACTTC. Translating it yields CASSETGRIAKNIQYF.

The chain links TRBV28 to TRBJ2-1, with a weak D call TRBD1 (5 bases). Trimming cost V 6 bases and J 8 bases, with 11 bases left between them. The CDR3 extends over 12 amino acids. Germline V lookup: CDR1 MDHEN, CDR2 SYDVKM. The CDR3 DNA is TGTGCCAGCAGGGCCGAACAGGATGAGCAGTTCTTC. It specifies CASRAEQDEQFF.

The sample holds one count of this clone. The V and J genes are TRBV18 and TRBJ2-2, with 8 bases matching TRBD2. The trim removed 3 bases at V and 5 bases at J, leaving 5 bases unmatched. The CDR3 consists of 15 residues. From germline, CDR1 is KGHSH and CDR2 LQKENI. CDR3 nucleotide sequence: TGTGCCAGCTCACCGGGACTAGAAGGTACCGGGGAGCTGTTTTTT. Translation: CASSPGLEGTGELFF.

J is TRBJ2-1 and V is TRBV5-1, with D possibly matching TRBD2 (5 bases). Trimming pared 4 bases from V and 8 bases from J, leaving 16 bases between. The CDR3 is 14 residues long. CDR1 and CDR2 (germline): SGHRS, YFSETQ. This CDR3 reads CASSLGLQLDEQFF. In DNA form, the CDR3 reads TGCGCCAGCAGCCTAGGACTCCAGCTGGATGAGCAGTTCTTC.

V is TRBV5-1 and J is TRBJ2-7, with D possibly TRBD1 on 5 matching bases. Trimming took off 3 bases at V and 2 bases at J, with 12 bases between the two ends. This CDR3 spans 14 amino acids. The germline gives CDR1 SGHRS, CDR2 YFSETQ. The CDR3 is CASSYTWGPYEQYF. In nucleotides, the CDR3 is TGCGCCAGCAGCTACACTTGGGGCCCCTACGAGCAGTACTTC.

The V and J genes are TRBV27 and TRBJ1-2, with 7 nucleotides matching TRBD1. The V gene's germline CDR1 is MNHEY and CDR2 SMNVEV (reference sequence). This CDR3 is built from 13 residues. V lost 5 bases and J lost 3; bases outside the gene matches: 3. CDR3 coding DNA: TGTGCCAGCAGTCAGACAGGGTACTATGGCTACACCTTC. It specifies CASSQTGYYGYTF.

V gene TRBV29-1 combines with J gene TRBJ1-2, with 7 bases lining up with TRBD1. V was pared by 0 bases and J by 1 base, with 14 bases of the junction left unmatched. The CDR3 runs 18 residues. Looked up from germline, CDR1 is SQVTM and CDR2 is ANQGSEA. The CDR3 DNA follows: TGCAGCGTTGAAGATCCCAACAGGGGCCCTACTATTAACTATGGCTACACCTTC. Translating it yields CSVEDPNRGPTINYGYTF.

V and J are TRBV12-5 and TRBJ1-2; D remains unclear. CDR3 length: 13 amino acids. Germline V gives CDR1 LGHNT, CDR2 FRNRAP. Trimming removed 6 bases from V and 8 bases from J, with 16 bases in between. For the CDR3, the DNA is TGTGCTAGTGGCTCGACCTCACCGGGGGGCTACACCTTC. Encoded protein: CASGSTSPGGYTF.

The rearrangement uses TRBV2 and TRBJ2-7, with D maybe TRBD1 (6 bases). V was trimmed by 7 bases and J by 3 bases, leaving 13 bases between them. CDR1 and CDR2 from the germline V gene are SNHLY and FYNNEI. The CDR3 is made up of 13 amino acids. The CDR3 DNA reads TGTGCCAGCACAGGGGTAGTCGACTACGAGCAGTACTTC. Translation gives CASTGVVDYEQYF.

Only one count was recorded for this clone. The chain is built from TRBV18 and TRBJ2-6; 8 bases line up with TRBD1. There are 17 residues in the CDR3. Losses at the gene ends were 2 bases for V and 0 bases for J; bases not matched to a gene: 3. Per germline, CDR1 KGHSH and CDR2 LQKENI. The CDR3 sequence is CASSPGQGNSGANVLTF. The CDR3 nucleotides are TGTGCCAGCTCACCAGGACAGGGAAACTCTGGGGCCAACGTCCTGACTTTC.

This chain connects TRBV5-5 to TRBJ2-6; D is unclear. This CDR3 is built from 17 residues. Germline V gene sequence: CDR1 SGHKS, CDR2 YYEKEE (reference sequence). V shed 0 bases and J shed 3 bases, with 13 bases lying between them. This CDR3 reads CASSLEPGLDGANVLTF. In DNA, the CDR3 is TGTGCCAGCAGCTTGGAACCAGGCTTAGATGGGGCCAACGTCCTGACTTTC.

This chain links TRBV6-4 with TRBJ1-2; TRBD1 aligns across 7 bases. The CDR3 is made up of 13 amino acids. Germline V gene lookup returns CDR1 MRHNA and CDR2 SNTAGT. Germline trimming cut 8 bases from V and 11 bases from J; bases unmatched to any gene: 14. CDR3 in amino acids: CASGPPDRPNYTF. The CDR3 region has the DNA TGTGCCAGCGGACCCCCGGACAGGCCTAATTACACCTTC.